These 12 T cell receptor beta chains were all obtained from the same sample, sequenced in a study of blood T cell repertoires in COVID-19 (TCRdb year 2020). Preparation of the library involved the immunoSEQ multiplex PCR assay. TCRdb holds this immuneACCESS table with in-frame rearrangements only. Some clones are missing; in checked studies, unresolved V genes explain under half, and the rest has no known cause. In all, the sample holds under 350,000 clones, and 86% of those were seen once. The top ten constitute roughly 4% of the sample. Sequenced sample: PBMCs or T cells enriched from blood (not recorded which). The receptors derive from a woman between 40 and 55 years old with acute COVID-19.

The chain joins TRBV7-8 to TRBJ2-7; D possibly corresponds to TRBD2 (5 bases). CDR1 is SGHVS and CDR2 is FQNEAQ in the germline V gene. Trimming took 5 bases from V and 2 from J, leaving 13 bases between them. The CDR3 covers 14 residues. The CDR3 protein is CASSGRDFPYEQYF. In nucleotides, the CDR3 is TGTGCCAGCAGCGGGAGAGACTTTCCCTACGAGCAGTACTTC. Full variable domain (missing parts from reference TRBV7-8 and TRBJ2-7): GAGVSQSPRYKVAKRGQDVALRCDPISGHVSLFWYQQALGQGPEFLTYFQNEAQLDKSGLPSDRFFAERPEGSVSTLKIQRTQQEDSAVYLCASSGRDFPYEQYFGPGTRLTVT.

CDR3: CASRTLGGGNSPLHF. The CDR3 DNA reads TGTGCCAGTAGGACCCTCGGCGGGGGGAATTCACCCCTCCACTTT. The rearrangement links TRBV19 to TRBJ1-6; possibly TRBD1 for D (5 bases). The length of the CDR3 is 15 residues. V gave up 6 bases and J gave up 7 bases, with 16 bases separating them. Germline CDR1 and CDR2: LNHDA and SQIVND (reference sequence).

This clone was seen just once. J is TRBJ2-5 and V is TRBV3-1 (or the pseudogene TRBV3-2), with D perhaps matching TRBD2 (7 bases). The V gene lost 1 base and the J gene lost 5 bases, with 20 bases spanning the gap. Germline V gene lookup returns CDR1 LGHDT and CDR2 YNNKEL (reference sequence). The CDR3 extends over 17 amino acids. Here the CDR3 reads CASSQVPGGGGRETQYF. Written as DNA, the CDR3 is TGTGCCAGCAGCCAAGTCCCCGGTGGGGGGGGCAGGGAGACCCAGTACTTC.

This chain links TRBV11-2 with TRBJ2-3, with D possibly TRBD1 on 6 matching bases. The CDR3 sequence is 19 residues long. Germline assignment: CDR1 SGHAT and CDR2 FQNNGV. The V and J ends lost 4 bases and 3 bases respectively, with 26 bases between them. The CDR3 loop is CASSSLAGAWATGTDTQYF. CDR3 bases: TGTGCCAGCAGCTCCCTGGCAGGGGCATGGGCTACCGGGACAGATACGCAGTATTTT.

The V call is TRBV4-1, the J call TRBJ2-2; D is perhaps TRBD2 (7 bases). Germline CDR1 is MGHRA and CDR2 is YSYEKL. This CDR3 is built from 17 residues. The V end was cut by 6 bases, the J end by 3 bases, with 20 bases between. The CDR3 sequence is CASRRSVGGRDTGELFF. For the CDR3, the DNA is TGCGCCAGCAGGCGATCGGTGGGGGGGCGAGACACCGGGGAGCTGTTTTTT.

The V and J genes are TRBV10-3 and TRBJ2-7; perhaps TRBD2 as D (7 bases). The length of the CDR3 is 15 residues. The V end lost 8 bases, the J end lost 3 bases, and 20 bases lay between the germline ends. In germline, CDR1 is ENHRY, CDR2 SYGVKD. The CDR3 spells CAILEGEGGSYEQYF. CDR3 DNA: TGTGCCATCCTCGAGGGGGAGGGCGGAAGCTACGAGCAGTACTTC.

As DNA, the CDR3 is TGTGCCAGCAGCCCAAGAGGGGGTTCTGGAAACACCATATATTTT. Translated: CASSPRGGSGNTIYF. V usage is TRBV9 and J usage is TRBJ1-3, with TRBD1 as a possible D gene (6 bases). The CDR3 is 15 amino acids. The V end was cut by 4 bases, the J end by 1 base, with 12 bases between. Germline loops: CDR1 SGDLS, CDR2 YYNGEE.

The rearrangement joins TRBV29-1 to TRBJ2-7, with a tentative D call TRBD1 (6 bases). This CDR3 comprises 12 residues. The V and J ends lost 4 bases and 6 bases respectively, with 13 bases between them. From germline, CDR1 is SQVTM and CDR2 ANQGSEA. CDR3 coding DNA: TGCAGCGTTGGGACAGTACGGGGCGAGCAGTACTTC. Amino acid sequence: CSVGTVRGEQYF.

In its sample, this clone was seen once. This chain joins TRBV6-5 and TRBJ1-3; D might be TRBD1 (6 bases). The length of the CDR3 is 13 residues. Between the trimmed V and J ends, which lost 9 bases and 0 bases, there was a span of 9 bases. CDR1 is MNHEY, CDR2 SVGAGI, per germline. The CDR3 sequence is CASLDSSGNTIYF. For the CDR3, the DNA is TGTGCCAGTTTGGACAGCTCTGGAAACACCATATATTTT.

The J gene is TRBJ1-1, the V gene TRBV15; the match to TRBD1 covers 9 bases. CDR3 length: 15 amino acids. CDR1 and CDR2 (germline): LNHNV, YYDKDF (reference sequence). With 2 bases clipped from V and 5 bases from J, the junction kept 6 bases outside the gene matches. In DNA, the CDR3 is TGTGCCACCAGCAGACCTGGGACAGGGCGAACTGAAGCTTTCTTT. Its translation: CATSRPGTGRTEAFF.

The CDR3 here is CASSQGRTISPLHF. DNA of the CDR3: TGTGCCAGCAGCCAAGGCCGCACTATCTCACCCCTCCACTTT. V usage is TRBV3-1 (or the pseudogene TRBV3-2) and J usage is TRBJ1-6; D gene unclear. Trimming took off 1 base at V and 10 bases at J, with 11 bases between the two ends. This CDR3 contains 14 residues. The germline V gene has CDR1 LGHDT and CDR2 YNNKEL (reference sequence).

This chain's CDR3 is CASKIGRGTEAFF. The CDR3 nucleotides are TGTGCCAGTAAGATTGGGAGGGGCACTGAAGCTTTCTTT. V usage is TRBV19 and J usage is TRBJ1-1, with D possibly matching TRBD1 (5 bases). Germline V CDR1 and CDR2: LNHDA, SQIVND (reference sequence). V dropped 7 bases and J dropped 4 bases, with 13 bases sitting between them. The length of the CDR3 is 13 residues. Using reference TRBV19 and TRBJ1-1 for the parts outside the CDR3, the full variable domain is DGGITQSPKYLFRKEGQNVTLSCEQNLNHDAMYWYRQDPGQGLRLIYYSQIVNDFQKGDIAEGYSVSREKKESFPLTVTSAQKNPTAFYLCASKIGRGTEAFFGQGTRLTVV.